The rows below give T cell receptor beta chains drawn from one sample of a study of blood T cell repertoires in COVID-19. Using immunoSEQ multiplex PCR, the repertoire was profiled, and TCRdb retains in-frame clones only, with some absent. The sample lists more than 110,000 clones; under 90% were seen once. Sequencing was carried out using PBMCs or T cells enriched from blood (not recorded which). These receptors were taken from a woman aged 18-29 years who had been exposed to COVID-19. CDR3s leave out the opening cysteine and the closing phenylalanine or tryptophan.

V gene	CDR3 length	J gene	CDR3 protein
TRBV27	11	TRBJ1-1	ASKGQGATEAF
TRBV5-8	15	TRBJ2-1	ASSLGLTRRENHEQF
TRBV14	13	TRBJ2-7	ASSRGAGGRYEQY
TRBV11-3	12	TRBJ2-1	ASSPTWDINEQF
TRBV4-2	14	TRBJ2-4	ASSQDSILAKNIQY
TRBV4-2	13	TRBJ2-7	ASSQKDRGLNEQY
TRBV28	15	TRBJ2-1	ASSPLRQGPSNNEQF
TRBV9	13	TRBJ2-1	ASSVGAGGGNEQF
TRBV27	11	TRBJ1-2	ASSFGLSYGYT
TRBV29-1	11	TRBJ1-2	SVEFGQNYGYT
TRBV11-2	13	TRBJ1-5	ASSLSRDSNQPQH